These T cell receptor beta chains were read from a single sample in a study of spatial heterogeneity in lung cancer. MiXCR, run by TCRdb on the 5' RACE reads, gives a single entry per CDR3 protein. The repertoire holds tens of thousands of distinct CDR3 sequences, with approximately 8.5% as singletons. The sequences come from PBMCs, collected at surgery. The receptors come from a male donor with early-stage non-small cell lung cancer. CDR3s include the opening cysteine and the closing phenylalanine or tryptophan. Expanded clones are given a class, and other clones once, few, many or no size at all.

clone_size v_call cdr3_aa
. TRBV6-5 CASMGQGPSYEQYF
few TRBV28 CASGSRKSTDTQYF
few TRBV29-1 CSGRQGLGEQYF
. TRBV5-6 CASIHRGDGYTF
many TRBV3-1 CASSQLLRQGGMLQAFF
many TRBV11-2 CASSLGHYNEQFF
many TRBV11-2 CASSPIGEYTEAFF
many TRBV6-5 CASSGVGGAYNEQFF
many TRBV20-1 CSARPPTMRETQYF
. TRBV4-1 CASSQVPNTGELFF
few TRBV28 CVSSVATGELFF
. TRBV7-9 CASSLYRGVRTYEQYF
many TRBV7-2 CASSRDRAGQNIQYF
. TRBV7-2 CASSSSLTSGRAGELFF
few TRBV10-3 CAISEYGPKDTEAFF
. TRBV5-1 CASSLTGKDQPQHF
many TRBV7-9 CASSLETAANSPLHF
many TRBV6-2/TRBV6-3 CASSLEVDYGYTF
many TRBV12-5 CASGFNSFPGQEYGYTF
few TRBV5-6 CASSFGLYEQYF
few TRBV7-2 CASSLVVGRVYNEQFF
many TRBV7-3 CASSLYREIGTQYF
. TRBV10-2 CASIVPGSFYEQYF
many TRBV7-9 CASSPQGTGNTIYF